This T cell receptor (beta chain) stems from a study of T cell responses to AZD1222 COVID-19 vaccine. Study observations and caveats: A mostly white British donor set with more females was recruited, and clonal diversity was possibly underestimated.

Produced via immunoSEQ multiplex PCR; TCRdb's table is partial and in-frame only. Of about 130,000 clones listed, around 87% were seen once; the top ten hold roughly 10%. Only a few counts were recorded for this clone. What it binds is not known. The CDR3 totals 17 residues. Germline CDR1 and CDR2: MDHEN and SYDVKM. V trimming: 0 bases; J trimming: 7 bases; junction bases outside the gene matches: 8. This sequence originates from an adult in good health. The gene calls are TRBV28 and TRBJ1-5; TRBD1 matches 11 bases. Sample: peripheral blood, taken on day 0 of AZD1222 vaccination. CDR3 coding DNA: TGTGCCAGCAGTTTATGGCGTGGACAGGGGGCGAACCAGCCCCAGCATTTT. It encodes CASSLWRGQGANQPQHF.